The rows below give T cell receptor beta chains drawn from one sample of a study of blood T cell repertoires in COVID-19. The repertoire was sequenced with immunoSEQ multiplex PCR; TCRdb's copy has only in-frame clones and lacks some. The data hold some 120,000 clones, with more than 70% observed a single time. Sequencing was performed on peripheral blood. Every receptor here comes from a woman older than 75 with acute or convalescent COVID-19. Both conserved end residues are part of each CDR3. The D gene is left open where the match is weak. Not all rows give a size; the values are once, few, many and, for expanded clones, a class.

.	TRBJ1-1	.	TRBV11-1	TGTGCCAGCAGCTTTTGGGGGCAGGGCGGGAACACTGAAGCTTTCTTT	CASSFWGQGGNTEAFF
.	TRBJ1-5	.	TRBV7-9	TGTGCCAGCAGCTTATCGGGAGGGATCTACAATCAGCCCCAGCATTTT	CASSLSGGIYNQPQHF
.	TRBJ1-1	.	TRBV3-1/TRBV3-2	TGTGCCAGCAGCCAAGTGGGGCAGAACACTGAAGCTTTCTTT	CASSQVGQNTEAFF
few	TRBJ2-2	.	TRBV18	TGTGCCAGCTCACAGGGACACAACACCGGGGAGCTGTTTTTT	CASSQGHNTGELFF
once	TRBJ2-7	.	TRBV5-1	TGCGCCAGCTCTCTCGCCTACGAGCAGTACTTC	CASSLAYEQYF
.	TRBJ1-5	TRBD1	TRBV4-3	TGCGCCAGCAGCCCCGGGACAGGAGGTGAGCCCCAGCATTTT	CASSPGTGGEPQHF
.	TRBJ1-5	TRBD1	TRBV4-1	TGCGCCAGCAGCCAAGGTCCCAACAGGGGGGTCAATCAGCCCCAGCATTTT	CASSQGPNRGVNQPQHF
few	TRBJ1-6	TRBD1	TRBV4-3	TGCGCCAGCAGCCCGACAGGGGGCAATTCACCCCTCCACTTT	CASSPTGGNSPLHF
.	TRBJ1-5	.	TRBV19	TGTGCCAGTATCGATGGGGGGGGTGGCAATCAGCCCCAGCATTTT	CASIDGGGGNQPQHF
.	TRBJ1-2	.	TRBV18	TGTGCCAGCTCACCAGCCGGACAGAACTATGGCTACACCTTC	CASSPAGQNYGYTF
.	TRBJ1-4	.	TRBV20-1	TGCAGTGCTAGTTACAGATCGGCTAATGAAAAACTGTTTTTT	CSASYRSANEKLFF
.	TRBJ2-3	TRBD1	TRBV9	TGTGCCAGCAGCGCGAGACAGGGGCCGGGCACAGATACGCAGTATTTT	CASSARQGPGTDTQYF
.	TRBJ2-7	TRBD1	TRBV7-9	TGTGCCAGCAGCTTAGTGACAGGGACCGAGCAGTACTTC	CASSLVTGTEQYF
.	TRBJ1-5	.	TRBV3-1/TRBV3-2	TGTGCCAGCAGCCAGATGGGGAGGGGCCGGCCCCAGCATTTT	CASSQMGRGRPQHF
.	TRBJ2-5	TRBD1	TRBV6-5	TGTGCCAGCAAAGACAGGGTGGTAGAGACCCAGTACTTC	CASKDRVVETQYF
.	TRBJ1-2	TRBD1	TRBV6-1	TGTGCCAGCAGTGCGGGACAGGCCCTGAGCATGTATGGCTACACCTTC	CASSAGQALSMYGYTF
once	TRBJ2-1	.	TRBV6-4	TGTGCCAGCAGTGACGGGTTAGCATCCAATGAGCAGTTCTTC	CASSDGLASNEQFF
.	TRBJ2-7	TRBD1	TRBV28	TGTGCCAGCAGTTTAAACAGGGGGGTCAGGTCCTACGAGCAGTACTTC	CASSLNRGVRSYEQYF
.	TRBJ2-7	.	TRBV27	TGTGCCAGCAGTTTAACGGGGGGCGCGGGGGTGAGTAGCTCCTACGAGCAGTACTTC	CASSLTGGAGVSSSYEQYF
once	TRBJ1-2	.	TRBV6-5	TGTGCCAGCAGCCGTCTCCTCTTCTATGGCTACACCTTC	CASSRLLFYGYTF
.	TRBJ1-1	.	TRBV23-1	TGCGCCAGCAGTCAACGCACAAGGAACACTGAAGCTTTCTTT	CASSQRTRNTEAFF
.	TRBJ2-7	TRBD1	TRBV6-5	TGTGCCAGCAGGGGACAGGCATACGAGCAGTACTTC	CASRGQAYEQYF
.	TRBJ2-1	TRBD2	TRBV9	TGTGCCAGCAGCGTAGCCCCACTAGCGGGGGGAGACAATGAGCAGTTCTTC	CASSVAPLAGGDNEQFF
.	TRBJ1-2	.	TRBV19	TGTGCCAGTAGTATGGGGCCTGGAGGCTACACCTTC	CASSMGPGGYTF
.	TRBJ2-1	TRBD2	TRBV28	TGTGCCAGCAGTCCTCCGGGACTAGCCGAATACAATGAGCAGTTCTTC	CASSPPGLAEYNEQFF
.	TRBJ1-4	TRBD1	TRBV19	TGTGCCAGTAGTCTCCAAGGACAGGGCTTCACTAATGAAAAACTGTTTTTT	CASSLQGQGFTNEKLFF
.	TRBJ2-1	.	TRBV28	TGTGCCAGCAACAGTGGGGCTGACAATGAGCAGTTCTTC	CASNSGADNEQFF
.	TRBJ1-2	TRBD1	TRBV15	TGTGCCACCAGCAGCGGAGACAGGGTAGGCTATGGCTACACCTTC	CATSSGDRVGYGYTF
.	TRBJ1-2	.	TRBV6-5	TGTGCCAGCAGTTTTCGGACAGCCTTGGGCTATGGCTACACCTTC	CASSFRTALGYGYTF
.	TRBJ2-5	TRBD1	TRBV24-1	TGTGCCACTAGGGACAGCAACCAAGAGACCCAGTACTTC	CATRDSNQETQYF
.	TRBJ2-3	TRBD1	TRBV6-5	TGTGCCAGCACCATGGGGACAGGGAGCACAGATACGCAGTATTTT	CASTMGTGSTDTQYF
.	TRBJ2-1	TRBD1	TRBV18	TGTGCCAGCTCACCACCTGGGAACCGGGACAGACACAATGAGCAGTTCTTC	CASSPPGNRDRHNEQFF
.	TRBJ1-2	.	TRBV7-9	TGTGCCAGCAGCCCAGCGGGCTCGGCGATACGAAATGGCTACACCTTC	CASSPAGSAIRNGYTF
.	TRBJ2-3	.	TRBV11-3	TGTGCCAGCAGCTCCTCTTCGACGGGTGTGGCGACAGATACGCAGTATTTT	CASSSSSTGVATDTQYF
.	TRBJ2-1	.	TRBV9	TGTGCCAGCAGCGTAGGAGGCAGGGGAGGGGGGTACTACAATGAGCAGTTCTTC	CASSVGGRGGGYYNEQFF
.	TRBJ1-2	.	TRBV7-6	TGTGCCAGCAGCCCCGGGGATTTTAACTATGGCTACACCTTC	CASSPGDFNYGYTF
.	TRBJ1-1	.	TRBV12-5	TGTGCTAGTGGTTTTAGGGGGAACACTGAAGCTTTCTTT	CASGFRGNTEAFF